These 16 T cell receptor beta chains were all obtained from the same sample, sequenced in a study of blood T cells in healthy people across ages. A second PCR, run for roughly 7 to 12 cycles, used a sample-barcoded 5' primer plus a J-beta primer mix. TCRdb reprocessed the 5' RACE reads via MiXCR and lists one record per CDR3 protein. Among 1,800,000 or so distinct CDR3 sequences, roughly two fifths were seen once, and the ten largest hold roughly 23%. The specimen sequenced was blood. The receptors derive from a human donor in good health.

The V and J genes are TRBV6-2 or TRBV6-3 and TRBJ2-1; 13 nucleotides align to TRBD2. Germline CDR1 and CDR2: MNHEY and SVGEGT. The V and J ends lost 11 bases and 7 bases, in that order; junction bases with no gene match: 11. This CDR3 has 15 residues. The CDR3 reads CAYSYSTSGGNEQFF. Here the CDR3 DNA reads TGTGCCTACAGTTACTCGACTAGCGGGGGGAATGAGCAGTTCTTC.

This chain joins TRBV7-8 and TRBJ1-5, with D perhaps TRBD1 (6 bases). CDR1 and CDR2 from the germline V gene are SGHVS and FQNEAQ. The V gene lost 4 bases and the J gene lost 2 bases, with 18 bases spanning the gap. The CDR3 has 17 amino acids. DNA for the CDR3: TGTGCCAGCAGCTGGGGGGGGGCCAAAGCAGGCAATCAGCCCCAGCATTTT. This encodes CASSWGGAKAGNQPQHF.

This clonotype was observed a handful of times. The CDR3 here is CSASGRSSGNQPQHF. CDR3 bases: TGCAGTGCTAGCGGGCGGAGTTCGGGCAATCAGCCCCAGCATTTT. The chain recombines TRBV20-1 with TRBJ1-5; no definite D call. CDR3 size: 15 residues. Germline V CDR1 and CDR2: DFQATT, SNEGSKA (reference sequence). Trimming took 3 bases from V and 2 from J, leaving 14 bases between them.

The genes are TRBV7-2 and TRBJ1-1, with D unresolved. The CDR3 length is 14 residues. Germline V gene data show CDR1 as SGHTA and CDR2 as FQGNSA. V lost 5 bases, J lost 4 bases, and 14 bases lay in between. CDR3 nucleotide sequence: TGTGCCAGCAGCAGGTCACAGAGTACCACTGAAGCTTTCTTT. Protein sequence: CASSRSQSTTEAFF.

Comments on this clonotype: This could be a read error, since a much larger clone is one nucleotide away. The CDR3 DNA follows: TGCAGTGCTAGGGGCGGGGGGATTGGGAATGAGCAGTTCTTC. It codes for CSARGGGIGNEQFF. The chain joins TRBV20-1 to TRBJ2-1; 8 bases fit TRBD2. V dropped 3 bases and J dropped 7; count of bases not matched to a gene: 8. This CDR3 is built from 14 residues. From germline, CDR1 is DFQATT and CDR2 SNEGSKA (reference sequence).

The chain has TRBV2 and TRBJ2-3, with unresolved D. Germline V gives CDR1 SNHLY, CDR2 FYNNEI. There are 14 residues in the CDR3. V dropped 6 bases and J dropped 4 bases, with 14 bases sitting between them. The CDR3 DNA is TGTGCCAGCAGATATTACAGAGACGCAGATACGCAGTATTTT. Protein sequence: CASRYYRDADTQYF. Full variable domain (rest looked up from reference TRBV2 and TRBJ2-3): EPEVTQTPSHQVTQMGQEVILRCVPISNHLYFYWYRQILGQKVEFLVSFYNNEISEKSEIFDDQFSVERPDGSNFTLKIRSTKLEDSAMYFCASRYYRDADTQYFGPGTRLTVL.

As concerns this clonotype: A much larger clone is a single base away; this may be a read error. The chain joins TRBV11-2 to TRBJ2-1; TRBD2 matches at 8 bases. The CDR3 is 15 amino acids. V shed 1 base and J 2 bases; nucleotides not matched to a gene: 1. Germline CDR1 and CDR2: SGHAT and FQNNGV. As DNA, the CDR3 is TGTGCCAGCAGCTTAGTACTAGCGGCCTACAATGAGCAGTTCTTC. Its translation is CASSLVLAAYNEQFF.

The DNA for the CDR3 is TGCAGTGCTAGACCACGGGGGGGGGAACGAGATACGCAGTATTTT. Its protein is CSARPRGGERDTQYF. The chain joins TRBV20-1 to TRBJ2-3, with 8 bases identical to TRBD2. This CDR3 spans 15 amino acids. V lost 2 bases, J lost 5 bases, and 9 bases stayed unmatched. Germline CDR1 DFQATT, CDR2 SNEGSKA (reference sequence).

The table lists this clonotype with a few counts. This sequence joins TRBV13 and TRBJ2-3; the D gene is possibly TRBD1 (5 bases). Trimming shortened V by 3 bases and J by 4 bases, and 11 bases separated the two germline ends. The CDR3 runs 14 residues. Germline assignment: CDR1 PRHDT and CDR2 FYEKMQ (reference sequence). The CDR3 DNA follows: TGTGCCAGCAGCTTCTATCAGGGCGCAGATACGCAGTATTTT. This translates into CASSFYQGADTQYF.

The CDR3 coding sequence is TGTGCCAGCAGTGAAGCATTTTACGAGGGGAGATGTGGCTATGGCTACACCTTC. Translated, it gives CASSEAFYEGRCGYGYTF. V is TRBV6-1 and J is TRBJ1-2; TRBD1 might be the D (5 bases). This CDR3 region has 18 residues. Germline lookup yields CDR1 MNHNS and CDR2 SASEGT. V shed 0 bases and J shed 4 bases, with 21 bases lying between them.

CDR3 in amino acids: CSVLPNLNTEAFF. The CDR3 nucleotides read TGCAGCGTTTTACCAAACCTGAACACTGAAGCTTTCTTT. This chain joins TRBV29-1 and TRBJ1-1; the D is unclear. V was shortened by 5 bases and J by 0 bases, with 10 bases between the two germline ends. The germline CDR1 and CDR2 sequences are SQVTM and ANQGSEA. The CDR3 spans 13 residues.

This clonotype was seen a few times. This rearrangement joins TRBV5-1 to TRBJ2-3, with D perhaps TRBD1 (6 bases). The V gene's germline CDR1 is SGHRS and CDR2 YFSETQ. Trimming pared 3 bases from V and 2 bases from J, leaving 10 bases between. The CDR3 loop spans 14 amino acids. CDR3 sequence reads: CASSYGQTTDTQYF. CDR3 coding DNA: TGCGCCAGCAGCTATGGACAGACCACAGATACGCAGTATTTT.

The rearrangement uses TRBV6-2 or TRBV6-3 and TRBJ2-3; D is unresolved. V was trimmed by 10 bases and J by 2 bases, leaving 13 bases between them. Germline assignment: CDR1 MNHEY and CDR2 SVGEGT. This CDR3 region has 13 residues. CDR3 in DNA: TGTGCCACCGAGGAACAGAACACAGATACGCAGTATTTT. Translation: CATEEQNTDTQYF.

The chain recombines TRBV29-1 with TRBJ2-3; 7 bases align to TRBD1. The V gene end was trimmed by 3 bases and the J gene end by 1 base; junction bases not matched to a gene: 4. The CDR3 runs to 14 residues. The germline CDR1 and CDR2 sequences are SQVTM and ANQGSEA. The CDR3 protein is CSVDEGAGTDTQYF. The CDR3 region has the DNA TGCAGCGTTGATGAGGGGGCGGGCACAGATACGCAGTATTTT.

V gene TRBV6-2 or TRBV6-3 combines with J gene TRBJ2-1; 8 bases are shared with TRBD2. In germline, CDR1 is MNHEY, CDR2 SVGEGT. The CDR3 totals 16 residues. Trimming cost V 7 bases and J 4 bases; bases outside gene matches: 12. CDR3 in amino acids: CASTPGGDTSYNEQFF. The CDR3 DNA follows: TGTGCCAGCACCCCGGGAGGGGACACTTCATACAATGAGCAGTTCTTC.

This clonotype was observed a few times. V and J are TRBV7-2 and TRBJ1-1; unclear D gene. Germline V gives CDR1 SGHTA, CDR2 FQGNSA. There are 12 residues in the CDR3. V was cut by 5 bases and J by 6 bases, with 10 bases left in between. The CDR3, as DNA: TGTGCCAGCAGCCCCGGCAGGCCTGAAGCTTTCTTT. It translates to CASSPGRPEAFF. The full variable domain, with the rest looked up from reference TRBV7-2 and TRBJ1-1, is GAGVSQSPSNKVTEKGKDVELRCDPISGHTALYWYRQSLGQGLEFLIYFQGNSAPDKSGLPSDRFSAERTGGSVSTLTIQRTQQEDSAVYLCASSPGRPEAFFGQGTRLTVV.